The T cell receptor beta chain under discussion was sequenced for a study of cytomegalovirus exposure and HLA in healthy donors. Regarding the study as a whole: Roughly uniform sequencing depth across donors was assumed, possibly incorrectly.

The V end lost 1 base, the J end lost 5 bases, and 18 bases lay between the germline ends. This CDR3 has 16 amino acids. CDR1 and CDR2 (germline): MGHRA, YSYEKL. Primers: 60 Vbeta forward and 13 Jbeta reverse. Sequencing was performed with immunoSEQ multiplex PCR; in TCRdb, only in-frame clones are kept and a portion is missing. The sample records fewer than 70,000 clones, 55% to 75% being singletons. A word on this clone: Its specificity is unknown.

The genes are TRBV4-1 and TRBJ2-7, with D possibly TRBD2 on 6 matching bases. Sequencing was done on a sample of PBMCs. The clonotype comes from a woman in her thirties in good health and CMV-seronegative. The chain's CDR3 is CASSQGGDGGVHEQYF. The CDR3 DNA is TGCGCCAGCAGCCAAGGTGGGGACGGGGGAGTCCACGAGCAGTACTTC.